These 10 T cell receptor beta chains originate from one sample sequenced in a study of sequential checkpoint blockade in melanoma. As for treatment: randomized to nivolumab then ipilimumab (arm A) or the reverse (arm B). Method: immunoSEQ multiplex PCR; TCRdb's copy keeps in-frame clones and lacks some. The sample lists about 6,400 clones; approximately 21% were seen once. The specimen comprised tumor tissue (inferred from file names), sampled from a patient given nivolumab and ipilimumab in sequence. The receptors here all came from a human donor with melanoma.

The V gene is TRBV10-3, the J gene TRBJ1-4; TRBD1 might be the D (5 bases). V was pared by 0 bases and J by 8 bases, with 19 bases between. The germline gives CDR1 ENHRY, CDR2 SYGVKD. CDR3 length equals 17 residues. CDR3 DNA: TGTGCCATCAGTGAGTCGAGACAGTCGGGCCTCAGAGAAAAACTGTTTTTT. It is translated as CAISESRQSGLREKLFF.

The V gene is TRBV5-1, the J gene TRBJ1-2, with unresolved D. V lost 9 bases and J 0 bases, leaving 15 bases between the germline ends. The CDR3 runs to 14 residues. Germline V gene data show CDR1 as SGHRS and CDR2 as YFSETQ. The CDR3 DNA follows: TGCGCCACCAAAACGGGGTATTCTAACTATGGCTACACCTTC. This translates into CATKTGYSNYGYTF. The complete variable domain, with remaining parts taken from reference TRBV5-1 and TRBJ1-2, reads KAGVTQTPRYLIKTRGQQVTLSCSPISGHRSVSWYQQTPGQGLQFLFEYFSETQRNKGNFPGRFSGRQFSNSRSEMNVSTLELGDSALYLCATKTGYSNYGYTFGSGTRLTVV.

There are many counts of this clone. The chain links TRBV6-8 to TRBJ1-5, with D unresolved. Germline V CDR1 and CDR2: MNHGY, SAAAGT. This CDR3 comprises 13 residues. V was pared by 6 bases and J by 2 bases, with 8 bases between. The CDR3 region is CASSPGRNQPQHF. The CDR3 DNA reads TGTGCCAGCAGCCCGGGCCGCAATCAGCCCCAGCATTTT.

This clone was counted at least ten times. The rearrangement links TRBV6-8 to TRBJ1-2, with 7 positions matching TRBD1. V lost 0 bases to trimming and J lost 8 bases; unmatched junction nucleotides: 3. The CDR3 is 13 amino acids. Per germline, CDR1 MNHGY and CDR2 SAAAGT. The CDR3 sequence is CASSYSRGQGYTF. For the CDR3, the DNA is TGTGCCAGCAGTTACTCGAGGGGGCAAGGCTACACCTTC.

A few counts support this clone. The CDR3 DNA follows: TGCGCCAGCAGCCCCGGACAGGAGGTAGCCAAAAACATTCAGTACTTC. Translating it yields CASSPGQEVAKNIQYF. The chain has TRBV23-1 and TRBJ2-4, with 7 bases that match TRBD1. TRBV23-1 is an ORF, with its function uncertain. V lost 6 bases, J lost 0 bases, and 8 bases stayed unmatched. The CDR3 length is 16 residues.

Many counts were recorded for this clone. The chain employs TRBV6-8 and TRBJ2-3, with 11 bases matching TRBD2. Trimming cost V 4 bases and J 0 bases; bases outside gene matches: 6. This CDR3 region has 17 residues. Germline CDR1 and CDR2: MNHGY and SAAAGT. CDR3 amino acids: CASSFPTSGDSTDTQYF. The CDR3 DNA follows: TGTGCCAGCAGTTTTCCGACTAGCGGGGATAGCACAGATACGCAGTATTTT.

Ten or more counts support this clone. The rearrangement joins TRBV9 to TRBJ2-3, with 9 bases fitting TRBD2. The CDR3 spans 16 residues. CDR1 SGDLS and CDR2 YYNGEE come from the germline V gene. V shed 0 bases and J 6 bases; nucleotides not matched to a gene: 8. The CDR3 loop reads CASSVVASGVVDTQYF. Here the CDR3 DNA reads TGTGCCAGCAGCGTAGTGGCTAGCGGGGTGGTGGATACGCAGTATTTT.

V usage is TRBV30 and J usage is TRBJ2-7; 7 bases map to TRBD1. Trimming at V came to 3 bases and at J to 0 bases, leaving 14 bases not matched to a gene. The CDR3 has 17 residues. Germline assignment: CDR1 GTSNPN and CDR2 SVGIG (reference sequence). The CDR3 reads CAWRPGTGQASSYEQYF. The CDR3 DNA reads as TGTGCCTGGAGACCGGGCACCGGACAGGCTTCCTCCTACGAGCAGTACTTC.

This clone was found a few times. The chain has TRBV11-3 and TRBJ2-7, with D maybe TRBD1 (5 bases). V was cut by 5 bases and J by 3 bases, with 14 bases left in between. Germline-derived CDR1 and CDR2 are SGHNT and YENEEA. The CDR3 length is 14 residues. This CDR3 reads CASSTTTDVYEQYF. CDR3 nucleotides: TGTGCCAGCAGCACCACGACAGACGTCTACGAGCAGTACTTC.

The rearrangement joins TRBV6-8 to TRBJ1-2; tentatively, D is TRBD1 (5 bases). With 2 bases removed from V and 7 bases from J, the gap between germline ends came to 11 bases. Germline loops: CDR1 MNHGY, CDR2 SAAAGT. CDR3 length equals 13 residues. CDR3: CASSYVQGGGYTF. DNA for the CDR3: TGTGCCAGCAGTTACGTTCAGGGAGGTGGCTACACCTTC.